Listed below are T cell receptor beta chains from one sample, sequenced in a study of T cell repertoires in cytomegalovirus infection. TCRdb processed the reads anew with MiXCR; each CDR3 protein has one entry. The sample yields 250,000 or so distinct CDR3 sequences, more than 15% seen once. Sequencing input: CD8+ T cells from PBMCs. These receptors originate from a human donor in good health (CMV status not recorded). Some clones in this sample may be carry-over from other donors' samples. CDR3s include the opening cysteine and the closing phenylalanine or tryptophan. D genes are given only for firm matches. Size tells how often a clone was seen (once, few, many) or the class of an expanded clone, and some rows leave it out.

V gene: TRBV7-9; clone size: many; J gene: TRBJ1-6; D gene: TRBD1; CDR3 protein: CASDLGTGGNSPLHF; CDR3 DNA: TGTGCCAGCGACTTAGGGACAGGGGGAAATTCACCCCTCCACTTT
V gene: TRBV7-9; clone size: .; J gene: TRBJ2-1; D gene: .; CDR3 protein: CASSYSWSVRQEQFF; CDR3 DNA: TGTGCCAGCAGCTACTCTTGGTCGGTGCGACAGGAGCAGTTCTTC
V gene: TRBV12-3/TRBV12-4; clone size: .; J gene: TRBJ2-3; D gene: TRBD1; CDR3 protein: CASTSRDSRSTDTQYF; CDR3 DNA: TGTGCCAGCACGAGCCGGGACAGCAGAAGCACAGATACGCAGTATTTT
V gene: TRBV7-9; clone size: .; J gene: TRBJ2-7; D gene: .; CDR3 protein: CASSPGLYYEQYF; CDR3 DNA: TGTGCCAGCAGCCCCGGACTGTACTACGAGCAGTACTTC
V gene: TRBV6-2/TRBV6-3; clone size: few; J gene: TRBJ2-1; D gene: .; CDR3 protein: CASSYGRVSYNEQFF; CDR3 DNA: TGTGCCAGCAGTTACGGGCGGGTGTCCTACAATGAGCAGTTCTTC
V gene: TRBV7-9; clone size: many; J gene: TRBJ1-2; D gene: .; CDR3 protein: CASSPTGTIGYTF; CDR3 DNA: TGTGCCAGCAGCCCGACGGGGACAATCGGCTACACCTTC
V gene: TRBV7-2; clone size: many; J gene: TRBJ2-1; D gene: TRBD2; CDR3 protein: CASTPGLAGTHFYNEQFF; CDR3 DNA: TGTGCCAGCACCCCGGGACTAGCGGGGACGCATTTTTACAATGAGCAGTTCTTC
V gene: TRBV28; clone size: .; J gene: TRBJ2-7; D gene: .; CDR3 protein: CASSPGWQQYF; CDR3 DNA: TGTGCCAGCAGCCCAGGGTGGCAGCAGTACTTC
V gene: TRBV29-1; clone size: few; J gene: TRBJ2-7; D gene: .; CDR3 protein: CSGRDSLKDEQYF; CDR3 DNA: TGCAGCGGTAGGGACTCCCTTAAAGACGAGCAGTACTTC
V gene: TRBV7-9; clone size: .; J gene: TRBJ2-7; D gene: .; CDR3 protein: CASSGTGLPYEQYF; CDR3 DNA: TGTGCCAGCAGCGGCACGGGTCTCCCCTACGAGCAGTACTTC
V gene: TRBV7-8; clone size: .; J gene: TRBJ2-4; D gene: .; CDR3 protein: CASSSRSGRVNIQYF; CDR3 DNA: TGTGCCAGCAGCTCCCGGTCGGGGCGGGTTAACATTCAGTACTTC
V gene: TRBV19; clone size: few; J gene: TRBJ1-4; D gene: .; CDR3 protein: CASTKGFTDPGGEKLFF; CDR3 DNA: TGTGCCAGTACGAAGGGTTTCACGGACCCCGGGGGAGAAAAACTGTTTTTT
V gene: TRBV6-6; clone size: few; J gene: TRBJ1-1; D gene: TRBD1; CDR3 protein: CASSGTGGNTEAFF; CDR3 DNA: TGTGCCAGCAGCGGGACAGGGGGGAACACTGAAGCTTTCTTT
V gene: TRBV7-9; clone size: few; J gene: TRBJ2-5; D gene: TRBD1; CDR3 protein: CASSPRTGFETQYF; CDR3 DNA: TGTGCCAGCAGCCCAAGGACAGGGTTTGAGACCCAGTACTTC
V gene: TRBV7-9; clone size: many; J gene: TRBJ1-1; D gene: .; CDR3 protein: CASSRTTGGKTEAFF; CDR3 DNA: TGTGCCAGCAGCCGAACGACAGGCGGAAAGACTGAAGCTTTCTTT
V gene: TRBV23-1; clone size: many; J gene: TRBJ2-1; D gene: TRBD2; CDR3 protein: CASSPFCVRGKFTEQFF; CDR3 DNA: TGCGCCAGCAGTCCTTTTTGTGTGCGGGGGAAATTCACTGAGCAGTTCTTC
V gene: TRBV7-8; clone size: many; J gene: TRBJ2-7; D gene: TRBD2; CDR3 protein: CASSFGPGTSETYEQYF; CDR3 DNA: TGTGCCAGCAGCTTCGGTCCTGGGACTAGCGAGACCTACGAGCAGTACTTC
V gene: TRBV4-1; clone size: once; J gene: TRBJ2-1; D gene: .; CDR3 protein: CACKGGASSYNEQFF; CDR3 DNA: TGCGCCTGCAAAGGGGGAGCGAGCTCCTACAATGAGCAGTTCTTC
V gene: TRBV4-1; clone size: .; J gene: TRBJ1-5; D gene: .; CDR3 protein: CASSQGANNQPQHF; CDR3 DNA: TGCGCCAGCAGCCAAGGGGCCAACAATCAGCCCCAGCATTTT
V gene: TRBV6-6; clone size: .; J gene: TRBJ2-1; D gene: .; CDR3 protein: CASTLIWGNYNEQFF; CDR3 DNA: TGTGCCAGCACCCTTATTTGGGGGAATTACAATGAGCAGTTCTTC
V gene: TRBV27; clone size: few; J gene: TRBJ2-4; D gene: .; CDR3 protein: CASSETRTKNIQYF; CDR3 DNA: TGTGCCAGCAGTGAGACTAGAACCAAAAACATTCAGTACTTC
V gene: TRBV6-6; clone size: many; J gene: TRBJ1-2; D gene: TRBD1; CDR3 protein: CASNSLETGSGYTF; CDR3 DNA: TGTGCCAGCAATAGTCTGGAGACAGGGTCTGGCTACACCTTC